The source of this T cell receptor beta chain is a study of T cells in Graves' hyperthyroidism and ophthalmopathy. Study-level points and caveats: Blood samples included most of the expanded thyroid clonotypes exceeding 0.001.

This CDR3 comprises 15 residues. The J segment lost 5 bases and the V segment lost 0 bases, leaving 8 bases of the junction unmatched. Germline V CDR1 and CDR2: DFQATT, SNEGSKA (reference sequence). This clonotype has at least ten counts. Its target is not known. Amplification targeted TCR beta CDR3 regions from RNA transcripts. Carried out on the TCR CDR3, a first-round RT-PCR used the HTBI primer set. TCRdb recomputed calls from the multiplex PCR reads with MiXCR, one row per CDR3 protein. The sample lists about 360,000 distinct CDR3 sequences; around 16% were seen once. V gene TRBV20-1 combines with J gene TRBJ2-7, with 9 positions matching TRBD1. Sequencing was carried out using blood. This receptor was obtained from a woman between 18 and 29 years old with Graves' hyperthyroidism that later progressed to Graves' ophthalmopathy. CDR3 sequence: CSARDYGTGMDEQYF. The DNA for the CDR3 is TGCAGTGCTAGAGATTACGGGACAGGGATGGACGAGCAGTACTTC.